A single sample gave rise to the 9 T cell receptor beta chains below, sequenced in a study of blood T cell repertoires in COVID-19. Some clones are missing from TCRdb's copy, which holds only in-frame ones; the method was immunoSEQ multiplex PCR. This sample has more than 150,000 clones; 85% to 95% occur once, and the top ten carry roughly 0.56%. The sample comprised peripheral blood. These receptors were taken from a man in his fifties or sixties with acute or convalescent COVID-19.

The CDR3 DNA reads TGTGCCAGCAGCTCCCACGGGACAGTCGGAAACACCATATATTTT. This translates into CASSSHGTVGNTIYF. J is TRBJ1-3 and V is TRBV13; 7 bases map to TRBD1. With V trimmed by 4 bases and J by 4 bases, 7 bases remained unmatched. The CDR3 is 15 residues long. In germline, CDR1 is PRHDT, CDR2 FYEKMQ (reference sequence).

The CDR3 nucleotides read TGTGCCAGCAGCTTGATCGGACTAGCGGGGAAAGAGACCCAGTACTTC. Translating gives CASSLIGLAGKETQYF. The V call is TRBV7-9, the J call TRBJ2-5, with 12 bases matching TRBD2. With 3 bases clipped from V and 3 bases from J, the junction kept 5 bases outside the gene matches. The CDR3 runs to 16 residues. Per the germline V gene, CDR1 is SEHNR and CDR2 is FQNEAQ (reference sequence).

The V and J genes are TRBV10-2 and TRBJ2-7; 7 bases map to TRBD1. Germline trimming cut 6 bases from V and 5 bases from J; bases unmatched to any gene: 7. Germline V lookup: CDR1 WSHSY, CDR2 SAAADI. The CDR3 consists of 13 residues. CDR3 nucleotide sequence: TGCGCCAGCAGGGGACAGTCGACCGACGAGCAGTACGTC. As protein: CASRGQSTDEQYV.

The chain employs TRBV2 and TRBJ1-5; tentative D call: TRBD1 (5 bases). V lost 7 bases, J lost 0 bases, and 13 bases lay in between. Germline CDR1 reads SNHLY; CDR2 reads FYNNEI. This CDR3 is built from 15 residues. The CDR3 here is CASTEGTYSNQPQHF. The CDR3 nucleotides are TGTGCCAGCACCGAGGGGACTTATAGCAATCAGCCCCAGCATTTT.

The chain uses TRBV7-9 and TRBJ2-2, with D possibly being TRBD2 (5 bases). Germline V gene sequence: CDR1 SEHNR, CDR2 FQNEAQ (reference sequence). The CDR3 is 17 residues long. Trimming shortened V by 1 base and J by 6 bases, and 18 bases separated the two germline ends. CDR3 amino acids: CASSLVLVEEVAGELFF. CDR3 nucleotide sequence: TGTGCCAGCAGCTTAGTCCTCGTTGAGGAGGTCGCCGGGGAGCTGTTTTTT. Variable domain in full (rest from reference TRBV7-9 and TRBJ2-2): DTGVSQNPRHKITKRGQNVTFRCDPISEHNRLYWYRQTLGQGPEFLTYFQNEAQLEKSRLLSDRFSAERPKGSFSTLEIQRTEQGDSAMYLCASSLVLVEEVAGELFFGEGSRLTVL.

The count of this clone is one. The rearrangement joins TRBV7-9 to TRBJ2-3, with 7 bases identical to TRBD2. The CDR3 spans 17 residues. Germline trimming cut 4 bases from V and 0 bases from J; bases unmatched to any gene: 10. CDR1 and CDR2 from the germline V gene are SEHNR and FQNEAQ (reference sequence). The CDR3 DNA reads TGTGCCAGCAGCTCCCCTTCTAGCGGCCCTAGCACAGATACGCAGTATTTT. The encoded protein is CASSSPSSGPSTDTQYF.

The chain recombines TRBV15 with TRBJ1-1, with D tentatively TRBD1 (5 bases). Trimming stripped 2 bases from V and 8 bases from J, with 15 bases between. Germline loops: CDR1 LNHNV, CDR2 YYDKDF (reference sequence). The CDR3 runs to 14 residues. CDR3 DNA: TGTGCCACCAGCAGAACTGTGCAGGGCGAAGAAGCTTTCTTT. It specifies CATSRTVQGEEAFF.

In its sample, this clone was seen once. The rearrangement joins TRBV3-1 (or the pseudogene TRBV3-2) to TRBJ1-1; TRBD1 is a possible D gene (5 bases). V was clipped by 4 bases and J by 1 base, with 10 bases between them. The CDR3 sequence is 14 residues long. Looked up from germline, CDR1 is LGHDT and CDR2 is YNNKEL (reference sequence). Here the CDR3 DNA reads TGTGCCAGCAGCCCAGGGAGGTGGAACACTGAAGCTTTCTTT. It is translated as CASSPGRWNTEAFF.

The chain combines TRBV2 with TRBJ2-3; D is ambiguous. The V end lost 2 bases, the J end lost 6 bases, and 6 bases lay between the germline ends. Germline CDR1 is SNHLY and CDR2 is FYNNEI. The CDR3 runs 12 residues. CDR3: CASSESMDTQYF. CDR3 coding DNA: TGTGCCAGCAGTGAATCTATGGATACGCAGTATTTT.